This T cell receptor beta chain was recovered during a study of brain T cells in children with intractable seizures (dated by TCRdb to the early 2020s). The study in broad terms: A NanoString immunology panel was first used to screen resected brain tissue from roughly 53 pediatric epilepsy surgery cases for immune gene transcripts. Of the roughly twelve selected surgery cases, pre-surgery blood was also sequenced for eight, so four had brain tissue only.

What the study reported, not specific to this receptor: Viral specificity was inferred solely from CDR3 sequence similarity, and the HCMV serostatus of the patients was not known. Because sequencing depth was different between pre-surgery and post-surgery blood, clones absent from the pre-surgery sample may reflect undersampling.

The immunoSEQ assay was applied to genomic DNA to generate the TCR beta chain sequences. The paper's processing steps were these. Any CDR3 sequence that did not begin with the conserved framework cysteine at position 104 was removed by hand. To get clonality, the normalized Shannon's Diversity Index was subtracted from one, giving values from 0 (maximal diversity) to 1 (oligoclonal). Chi-squared comparison-of-proportions tests assessed whether the same CDR3 differed in frequency between samples, such as brain versus blood. Public clonotypes were found through immuneACCESS searches, while the VDJdb browser was used to judge similarity to known antiviral clonotypes. The table was pulled from immuneACCESS by TCRdb, which kept in-frame rearrangements only. Such tables lose some clones; where checked, under half of the loss comes from unresolved V genes, and the rest has no known cause. That table supplies the V and J calls and clone size; D and trimming were determined from the DNA. The sample table holds 340,000 or so clones, of which roughly 93% were seen once. About 5.8% of the sample rests with the top ten.

The sample's time point label is to be understood as: blood from clinic visit 5 months post-surgery; TSC patient then seizure free. Surgery cases with the highest brain T cell transcript signatures were selected for TCR beta chain sequencing of brain tissue and, where available, blood. Before surgery, patients had received at least one anti-epileptic drug. The TCR-sequenced patients were children whose drug-resistant epilepsy was caused by tuberous sclerosis complex, focal cortical dysplasia, Rasmussen encephalitis or hemimegalencephaly. The Monarch genomic DNA purification kit was used to extract bulk genomic DNA from unsorted brain tissue and whole blood. The germline V gene yields MGHRA for CDR1 and YSYEKL for CDR2. V loses 0 bases of germline sequence and J loses 5 bases, and the interval between the two ends is 13 bases. CDR3 length: 15 amino acids, cysteine to phenylalanine. Here the CDR3 DNA is all that survives: 45 bases in frame from base 1.

Details on this clone: Its recognized antigen is unknown. Per-nucleotide qualities are absent, and no much larger clonotype sits a single base away.

This material consisted of peripheral blood, taken about 5 months after surgery. The clonotype originates from a boy younger than two with tuberous sclerosis and intractable seizures. Here the chain combines TRBV4-1 and TRBJ2-5; there is no confident call for the D gene. The base sequence is TGCGCCAGCAGCCAAGATCCGCTACCAGACGAGACCCAGTACTTC. Translated, it gives CASSQDPLPDETQYF.